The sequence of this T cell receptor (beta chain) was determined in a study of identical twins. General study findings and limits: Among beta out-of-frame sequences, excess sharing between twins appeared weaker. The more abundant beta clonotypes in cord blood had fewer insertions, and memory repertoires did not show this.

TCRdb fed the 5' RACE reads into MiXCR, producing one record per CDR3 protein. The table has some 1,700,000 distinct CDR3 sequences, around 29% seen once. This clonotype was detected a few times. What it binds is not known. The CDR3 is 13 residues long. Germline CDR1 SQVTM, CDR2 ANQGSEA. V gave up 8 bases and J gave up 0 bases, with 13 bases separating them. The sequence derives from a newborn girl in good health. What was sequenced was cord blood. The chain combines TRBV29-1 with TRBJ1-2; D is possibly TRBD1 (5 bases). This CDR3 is CSSEEGPNYGYTF. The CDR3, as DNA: TGCAGCTCAGAAGAGGGGCCTAACTATGGCTACACCTTC.